This TCR beta chain was recorded in a study of neoadjuvant anti-PD-1 for oral cavity cancer. Overall study results and limits: Higher pretreatment Treg/Th17 ratios tracked higher pretreatment blood clonality.

Cohort: HPV-negative, locally advanced oral cavity squamous cell carcinoma patients. Profiling relied on immunoSEQ multiplex PCR, and the TCRdb table lists in-frame clones only, not all of them. The repertoire holds 55,000 to 75,000 clones, with around four fifths as singletons. Germline loops: CDR1 SGHNT, CDR2 YYREEE (reference sequence). The CDR3 length is 16 residues. With 4 bases removed from V and 0 bases from J, the gap between germline ends came to 14 bases. With respect to this clone: Its antigen is not identified.

The J gene is TRBJ1-3, the V gene TRBV5-4, with D possibly matching TRBD1 (6 bases). This material consisted of PBMCs, taken before nivolumab (anti-PD-1) treatment. The sequence was obtained from a person between 35 and 79 years old with oral cavity squamous cell carcinoma. The CDR3 sequence is CASSLDSLRSGNTIYF. CDR3 bases: TGTGCCAGCAGCCTGGACAGCCTACGCTCTGGAAACACCATATATTTT.